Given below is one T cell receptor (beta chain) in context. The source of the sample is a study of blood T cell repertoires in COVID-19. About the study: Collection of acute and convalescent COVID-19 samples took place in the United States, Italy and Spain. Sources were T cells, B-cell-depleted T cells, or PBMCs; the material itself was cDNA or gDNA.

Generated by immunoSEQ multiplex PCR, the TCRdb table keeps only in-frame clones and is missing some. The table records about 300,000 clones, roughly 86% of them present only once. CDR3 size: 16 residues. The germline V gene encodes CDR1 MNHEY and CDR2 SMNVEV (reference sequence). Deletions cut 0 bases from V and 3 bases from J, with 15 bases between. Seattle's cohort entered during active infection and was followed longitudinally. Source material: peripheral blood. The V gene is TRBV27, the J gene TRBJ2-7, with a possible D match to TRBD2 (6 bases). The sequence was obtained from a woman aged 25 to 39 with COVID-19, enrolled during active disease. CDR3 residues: CASSLSAGPKDYEQYF. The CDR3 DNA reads TGTGCCAGCAGTTTATCGGCGGGGCCCAAAGACTACGAGCAGTACTTC.